This T cell receptor beta chain emerged from a study of beta chain features in type 1 diabetes. Only a few counts were recorded for this clone. No antigen is known for it. Notes on the study in general: Sequencing of cDNA might inflate the share of cells that strongly express TCR. All four CD4+ subsets of Type 1 diabetes patients contained TCRB CDR3s that were moderately but significantly shorter.

This CDR3 has 18 residues. Trimming at V came to 4 bases and at J to 1 base, leaving 14 bases not matched to a gene. CDR1 is MGHRA, CDR2 YSYEKL, per germline. Expressed TCRB transcripts got sequenced, as all isolated RNA was reverse transcribed. The assay was immunoSEQ multiplex PCR, and TCRdb's table has in-frame clones only and misses some. Of about 270,000 clones listed, roughly an eighth are singletons. This chain links TRBV4-1 with TRBJ1-1; 8 nucleotides line up with TRBD1. The receptor comes from a man aged 30 to 45 with type 1 diabetes. The sample consisted of naive CD4+ T cells from blood. The CDR3 nucleotides read TGCGCCAGCAGCCGACTCCCGACAGGGGTCTTTCGGAACACTGAAGCTTTCTTT. This codes for CASSRLPTGVFRNTEAFF.